Following are 9 T cell receptor beta chains from one sample sequenced in a study of shared clonotypes between healthy human individuals. Cells designated naive CD8 were CD45RO-negative and were positively selected for CCR7, with terminally differentiated effector memory CD45RA+ cells excluded. Profiled with immunoSEQ multiplex PCR; TCRdb holds only in-frame clones, not every one. The sample has about 1,900,000 clones; approximately 95% are singletons. The sample comprised naive CD8+ T cells sorted from blood. The receptors derive from a man aged 18 to 35 in good health.

The chain couples TRBV7-9 to TRBJ2-7; D is uncertain. In germline, CDR1 is SEHNR, CDR2 FQNEAQ (reference sequence). CDR3 size: 12 residues. V shed 3 bases and J shed 3 bases, with 6 bases lying between them. CDR3 protein: CASSFTYYEQYF. For the CDR3, the DNA is TGTGCCAGCAGCTTCACCTACTACGAGCAGTACTTC.

V and J are TRBV4-2 and TRBJ2-5, with D hard to call. V lost 3 bases and J lost 1, with 9 bases in between. This CDR3 has 14 amino acids. Germline CDR1 LGHNA, CDR2 YNFKEQ. CDR3: CASSQNDLQETQYF. In DNA, the CDR3 is TGTGCCAGCAGCCAGAACGACCTCCAAGAGACCCAGTACTTC.

A remark on this clone: Additional DNA sequences in this sample encode the identical CDR3. As DNA, the CDR3 is TGTGCCAGCAGCGTAGGTCAGGGAGCCTACAATGAGCAGTTCTTC. Its protein is CASSVGQGAYNEQFF. The chain employs TRBV9 and TRBJ2-1; D may correspond to TRBD1 or TRBD2 (5 bases each). CDR3 length equals 15 residues. Trimming removed 0 bases at V and 2 bases at J, with 9 bases between. Germline CDR1 SGDLS, CDR2 YYNGEE.

This chain uses TRBV29-1 with TRBJ1-2; 9 bases are a match to TRBD1. J lost 0 bases, V lost 0 bases, and 8 bases had no gene match. Germline V lookup: CDR1 SQVTM, CDR2 ANQGSEA. The CDR3 has 17 residues. CDR3 nucleotides: TGCAGCGTTGAAGATCAAAGGACAGGGGAGTCTAACTATGGCTACACCTTC. Translated, it gives CSVEDQRTGESNYGYTF.

CDR3 amino acids: CASSELAENTGELFF. The CDR3 bases are TGCGCCAGCAGTGAATTGGCGGAGAACACCGGGGAGCTGTTTTTT. The chain is built from TRBV10-2 and TRBJ2-2; no firm D call. Trimming left V 3 bases short and J 1 base short, with 9 bases between. Germline CDR1 and CDR2: WSHSY and SAAADI. The CDR3 extends over 15 amino acids.

The chain joins TRBV2 to TRBJ1-2, with 8 nucleotides matching TRBD1. Germline V gene data show CDR1 as SNHLY and CDR2 as FYNNEI. The CDR3 is 15 residues long. V dropped 6 bases and J dropped 0; count of bases not matched to a gene: 6. The CDR3 DNA follows: TGTGCCAGCAGGGACGGACAGGGCCCTAACTATGGCTACACCTTC. Translating gives CASRDGQGPNYGYTF.

V gene TRBV21-1 combines with J gene TRBJ2-1; the D call TRBD2 from the table was never checked on the DNA. TRBV21-1 is listed as a pseudogene. The CDR3 spans 17 residues. Here the CDR3 reads CASSKACLAGTYNEQFF. In DNA, the CDR3 is TGTGCCAGCAGCAAAGCATGTCTAGCGGGAACCTACAATGAGCAGTTCTTC.

This rearrangement joins TRBV27 to TRBJ1-1; the D gene is possibly TRBD1 (5 bases). Germline V gives CDR1 MNHEY, CDR2 SMNVEV (reference sequence). CDR3 length equals 14 residues. V gave up 7 bases and J gave up 1 base, with 13 bases separating them. CDR3 residues: CASTYTGANTEAFF. CDR3 coding DNA: TGTGCCAGCACCTACACAGGCGCGAACACTGAAGCTTTCTTT.

The V and J genes are TRBV5-1 and TRBJ2-1; D may be TRBD2 (6 bases). The V end was cut by 0 bases, the J end by 3 bases, with 10 bases between. This CDR3 spans 15 amino acids. CDR1 and CDR2 from the germline V gene are SGHRS and YFSETQ. The CDR3 sequence: CASSLAGDYYNEQFF. CDR3 DNA: TGCGCCAGCAGCTTGGCGGGAGACTACTACAATGAGCAGTTCTTC.